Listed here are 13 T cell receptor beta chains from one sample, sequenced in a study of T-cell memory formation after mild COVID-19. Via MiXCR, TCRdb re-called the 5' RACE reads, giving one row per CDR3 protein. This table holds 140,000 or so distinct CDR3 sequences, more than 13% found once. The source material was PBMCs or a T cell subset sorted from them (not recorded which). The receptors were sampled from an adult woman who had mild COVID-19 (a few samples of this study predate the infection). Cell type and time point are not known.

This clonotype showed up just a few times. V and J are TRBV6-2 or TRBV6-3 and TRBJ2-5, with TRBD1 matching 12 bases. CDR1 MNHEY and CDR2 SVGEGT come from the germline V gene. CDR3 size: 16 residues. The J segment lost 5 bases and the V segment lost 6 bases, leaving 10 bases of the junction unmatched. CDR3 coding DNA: TGTGCCAGCAGGACCCGGGACAGGGGGCTGTCGGAGACCCAGTACTTC. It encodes CASRTRDRGLSETQYF.

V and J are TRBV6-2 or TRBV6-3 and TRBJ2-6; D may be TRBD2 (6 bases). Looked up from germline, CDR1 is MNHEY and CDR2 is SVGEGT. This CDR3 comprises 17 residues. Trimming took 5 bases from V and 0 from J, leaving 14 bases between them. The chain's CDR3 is CASSGPLTSSGANVLTF. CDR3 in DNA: TGTGCCAGCAGTGGACCCTTGACTAGCTCTGGGGCCAACGTCCTGACTTTC.

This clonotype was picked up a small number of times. This CDR3 reads CASSSPRQNTGELFF. As DNA, the CDR3 is TGTGCCAGCAGTAGCCCCCGACAGAACACCGGGGAGCTGTTTTTT. The V gene is TRBV7-9, the J gene TRBJ2-2; D not resolved. This CDR3 comprises 15 residues. V lost 6 bases, J lost 1 base, and 12 bases lay in between. Germline CDR1 and CDR2: SEHNR and FQNEAQ (reference sequence).

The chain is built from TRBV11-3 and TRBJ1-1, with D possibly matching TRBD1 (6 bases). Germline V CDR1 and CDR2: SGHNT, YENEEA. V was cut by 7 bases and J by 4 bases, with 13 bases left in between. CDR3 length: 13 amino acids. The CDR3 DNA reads TGTGCCAGCACCCTAAGGGGGACCACTGAAGCTTTCTTT. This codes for CASTLRGTTEAFF.

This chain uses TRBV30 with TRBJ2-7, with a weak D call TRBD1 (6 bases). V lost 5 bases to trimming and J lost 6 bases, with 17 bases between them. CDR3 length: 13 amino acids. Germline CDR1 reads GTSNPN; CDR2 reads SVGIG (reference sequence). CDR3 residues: CAWSSGHQGEQYF. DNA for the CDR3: TGTGCCTGGTCCTCGGGACATCAAGGCGAGCAGTACTTC.

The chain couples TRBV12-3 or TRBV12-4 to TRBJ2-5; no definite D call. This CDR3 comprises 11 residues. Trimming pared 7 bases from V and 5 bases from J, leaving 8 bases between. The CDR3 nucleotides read TGTGCCAGCAAGGGTGGGGAGACCCAGTACTTC. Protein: CASKGGETQYF.

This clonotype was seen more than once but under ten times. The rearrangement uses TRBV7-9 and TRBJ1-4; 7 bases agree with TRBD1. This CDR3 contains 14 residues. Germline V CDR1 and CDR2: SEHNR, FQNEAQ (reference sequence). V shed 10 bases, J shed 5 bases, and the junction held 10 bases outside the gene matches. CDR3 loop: CATRPGQPNEKLFF. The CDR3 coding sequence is TGTGCCACCAGACCGGGACAGCCCAATGAAAAACTGTTTTTT.

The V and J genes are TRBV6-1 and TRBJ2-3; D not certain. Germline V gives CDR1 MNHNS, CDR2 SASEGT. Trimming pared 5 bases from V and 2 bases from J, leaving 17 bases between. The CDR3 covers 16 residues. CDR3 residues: CASSTITELLTDTQYF. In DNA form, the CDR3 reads TGTGCCAGCAGTACTATAACAGAACTTCTCACAGATACGCAGTATTTT.

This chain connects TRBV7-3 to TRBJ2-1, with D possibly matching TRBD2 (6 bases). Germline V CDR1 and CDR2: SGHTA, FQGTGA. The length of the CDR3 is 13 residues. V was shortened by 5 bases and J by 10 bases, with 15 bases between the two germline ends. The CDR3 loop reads CASSLRLDDEQFF. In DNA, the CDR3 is TGTGCCAGCAGCCTACGACTAGACGACGAGCAGTTCTTC. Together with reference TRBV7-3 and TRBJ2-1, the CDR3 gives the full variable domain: GAGVSQTPSNKVTEKGKYVELRCDPISGHTALYWYRQSLGQGPEFLIYFQGTGAADDSGLPNDRFFAVRPEGSVSTLKIQRTERGDSAVYLCASSLRLDDEQFFGPGTRLTVL.

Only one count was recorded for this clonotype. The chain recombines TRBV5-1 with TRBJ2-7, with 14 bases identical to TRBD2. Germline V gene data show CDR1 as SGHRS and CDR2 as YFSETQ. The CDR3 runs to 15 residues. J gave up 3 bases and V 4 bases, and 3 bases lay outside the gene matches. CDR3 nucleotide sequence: TGCGCCAGCAGCGAAGGACTAGCGGGAGGCTACGAGCAGTACTTC. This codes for CASSEGLAGGYEQYF.

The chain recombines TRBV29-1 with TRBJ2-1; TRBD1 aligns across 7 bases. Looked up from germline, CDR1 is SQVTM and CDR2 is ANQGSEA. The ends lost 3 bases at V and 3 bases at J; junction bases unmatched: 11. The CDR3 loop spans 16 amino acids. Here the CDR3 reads CSVEGPRTGDYNEQFF. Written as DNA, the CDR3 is TGCAGCGTTGAGGGCCCGAGGACAGGAGACTACAATGAGCAGTTCTTC.

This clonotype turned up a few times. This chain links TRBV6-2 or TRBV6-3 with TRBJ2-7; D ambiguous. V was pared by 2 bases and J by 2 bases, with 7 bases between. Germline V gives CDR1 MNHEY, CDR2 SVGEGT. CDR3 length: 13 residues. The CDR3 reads CASSYGVPYEQYF. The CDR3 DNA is TGTGCCAGCAGTTACGGGGTACCCTACGAGCAGTACTTC.

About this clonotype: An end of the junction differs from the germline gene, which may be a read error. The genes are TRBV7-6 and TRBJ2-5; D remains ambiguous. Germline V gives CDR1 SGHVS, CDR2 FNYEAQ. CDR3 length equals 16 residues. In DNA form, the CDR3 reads TGTGCCAGCAGCCAACTGAGACCCTCGGGTTCCGAGGCCTTACACTTC. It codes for CASSQLRPSGSEALHF.